The clone carrying this T cell receptor (beta chain) was observed a few times. Its specificity is not known. These data come from a study of CD8 T cells in ankylosing spondylitis. Study observations and caveats: Clones linked to disease were reported to show significant enrichment in matched ankylosing spondylitis synovial fluid. A number of the motif variants had already been described in reactive arthritis synovial fluid and blood. In peripheral blood, disease-linked CD8+ clones occurred at relatively low frequencies.

The CDR3 has 12 residues. Looked up from germline, CDR1 is DFQATT and CDR2 is SNEGSKA (reference sequence). Between the trimmed V and J ends, which lost 5 bases and 6 bases, there was a span of 10 bases. Quantitative 5'-RACE with molecular barcodes produced the TCR beta libraries. TCRdb redid the calling of the 5' RACE reads with MiXCR, one entry per CDR3 protein. Here the sample spans 130,000 or so distinct CDR3 sequences, roughly an eighth being singletons. Sequences were obtained from blood, either unsorted or a sorted T cell fraction (not recorded which). This TCR derives from a female donor with ankylosing spondylitis or in good health (not recorded which). This chain links TRBV20-1 with TRBJ1-4; D is possibly TRBD1 (6 bases). CDR3 DNA: TGCAGTGCTCAGGGGCGAGATGAAAAACTGTTTTTT. Its translation is CSAQGRDEKLFF.